A selection of T cell receptor beta chains follows, all from one sample in a study of T cells in Graves' hyperthyroidism and ophthalmopathy. TCRdb independently ran MiXCR on the multiplex PCR reads; one entry per CDR3 protein. The sample records almost 250,000 distinct CDR3 sequences, about 24% being singletons. Sequenced: blood. Receptors were obtained from a woman in her 40s with Graves' ophthalmopathy. CDR3s include the opening cysteine and the closing phenylalanine or tryptophan. The D gene is left open where the match is weak. The size of a clone is reported for some rows only, either as once, few or many, or as a class for expanded clones.

clone_size	v_call	d_call	j_call	cdr3_nt	cdr3_aa
many	TRBV27	TRBD2	TRBJ2-7	TGTGCCAGCAGTGGACTAGCGGGCGAGCAGTACTTC	CASSGLAGEQYF
many	TRBV12-3/TRBV12-4	.	TRBJ1-2	TGTGCCAGCAGCCGGGGGGTCCGGTTCGAGTTATCTAACTATGGCTACACCTTC	CASSRGVRFELSNYGYTF
.	TRBV6-2/TRBV6-3	TRBD1	TRBJ1-2	TGTGCCAGCAGTACACGGACAGGGAGCTATGGCTACACCTTC	CASSTRTGSYGYTF
.	TRBV6-5	.	TRBJ1-1	TGTGCCAGCAGTTACTCGGGTCTTAGGAATGATGAAGCTTTCTTT	CASSYSGLRNDEAFF
many	TRBV7-2	.	TRBJ2-7	TGTGCCAGCAGCTTGTCTACAAATTACGAGCAGTACTTC	CASSLSTNYEQYF
many	TRBV29-1	.	TRBJ1-1	TGCAGCGTTGAAGTTTCGCAGGGAATGAACACTGAAGCTTTCTTT	CSVEVSQGMNTEAFF
many	TRBV28	.	TRBJ1-2	TGTGCCAGCAGTTTTCCCGGGGGGGGGCCGAACTATGGCTACACCTTC	CASSFPGGGPNYGYTF
.	TRBV6-5	.	TRBJ1-2	TGTGCCAGCAGTTTAGTCCCCAACTATGGCTACACCTTC	CASSLVPNYGYTF
many	TRBV12-3/TRBV12-4	TRBD1	TRBJ2-7	TGTGCCAGCAGTCGGACAGGGAGCTACGAGCAGTACTTC	CASSRTGSYEQYF
many	TRBV7-2	TRBD1	TRBJ1-2	TGTGCCAGCAGCACCACAGGGGGTGACTACACCTTC	CASSTTGGDYTF
many	TRBV28	.	TRBJ1-1	TGTGCCAGCACCCTTACACTCGCTGGACAAGACACTGAAGCTTTCTTT	CASTLTLAGQDTEAFF
many	TRBV19	TRBD1	TRBJ1-2	TGTGCCAGTAGGATCCTCGACAGGGACTATGGCTACACCTTC	CASRILDRDYGYTF
.	TRBV6-1	.	TRBJ1-2	TGTGCCAGCACTGGTGGTCAATATGGCTACACCTTC	CASTGGQYGYTF
many	TRBV27	.	TRBJ2-7	TGTGCCAGCAGCCAAACAGTAAACACCTACGAGCAGTACTTC	CASSQTVNTYEQYF
many	TRBV30	TRBD1	TRBJ2-7	TGTGCCTGGTCCCTGGGACAGTCGAGGGAGCAGTACTTC	CAWSLGQSREQYF
.	TRBV28	TRBD2	TRBJ2-5	TGTGCCAGCAGTAGGGCGGGAGGTTCTGAGACCCAGTACTTC	CASSRAGGSETQYF
many	TRBV19	TRBD1	TRBJ1-1	TGTGCCAGTGGGACAGGGCTCCCTACTGAAGCTTTCTTT	CASGTGLPTEAFF
many	TRBV7-2	TRBD2	TRBJ2-2	TGTGCCAGCAGCTTTATAGCGGGCACCGGGGAGCTGTTTTTT	CASSFIAGTGELFF
many	TRBV6-1	.	TRBJ2-5	TGTGCCAGCAGTCAGGACGGTCTGACCCAGTACTTC	CASSQDGLTQYF
many	TRBV9	TRBD1	TRBJ1-3	TGTGCCAGCCGACGGACAGGGGGAAACACCATATATTTT	CASRRTGGNTIYF
many	TRBV20-1	.	TRBJ2-7	TGCAGTGCTACACCCCAAGGCGCGGTCCACGAGCAGTACTTC	CSATPQGAVHEQYF
many	TRBV11-2	.	TRBJ2-7	TGTGCCAGCAGCTTAGATGTCGCCGTCCAGTACTTC	CASSLDVAVQYF
.	TRBV28	.	TRBJ1-2	TGTGCCAGCATAGCCCCGACAGCTAACAAGAATAACTATGGCTACACCTTT	CASIAPTANKNNYGYTF
many	TRBV2	.	TRBJ1-5	TGTGCCACCCAGGGCAGGGGCCGGAATCAGCCCCAGCATTTT	CATQGRGRNQPQHF
.	TRBV24-1	.	TRBJ1-1	TGTGCCACCAGTGAGGGTCGTGCCATGAACACTGAAGCTTTCTTT	CATSEGRAMNTEAFF
many	TRBV6-5	.	TRBJ2-5	TGTGCCAGCAGTTACGGCCAGGGGGGAGGAGAGACCCAGTACTTC	CASSYGQGGGETQYF
many	TRBV10-1	.	TRBJ1-5	TGCGCCAGCAGTGTAAAGGGTTTGCAGCAGCCCCAGCATTTT	CASSVKGLQQPQHF
.	TRBV6-2/TRBV6-3	.	TRBJ1-2	TGTGCCAGCAGTGACCCTCCAGATGGCTACACCTTC	CASSDPPDGYTF
.	TRBV11-2	.	TRBJ1-5	TGTGCCAGCAGCTTAGATGGGTCAGGGGATCAGCCCCAGCATTTT	CASSLDGSGDQPQHF
.	TRBV30	.	TRBJ1-1	TGTGCCTGGATACAGGGAGAGAACACTGAAGCTTTCTTT	CAWIQGENTEAFF
many	TRBV3-1	TRBD1	TRBJ1-5	TGTGCCAGCAGCCGTGGGACAGGGGAAAATCAGCCCCAGCATTTT	CASSRGTGENQPQHF
many	TRBV28	TRBD1	TRBJ2-5	TGTGCCAGCAGCGGACAGGGGGCGCAGACCCAGTACTTC	CASSGQGAQTQYF
.	TRBV6-1	TRBD1	TRBJ1-5	TGTGCCAGCAGTGTAGAAGGACAGGTATTAATTCGGGGTCAGCCCCAGCATTTT	CASSVEGQVLIRGQPQHF
.	TRBV28	TRBD1	TRBJ2-5	TGTGCCAGCAGTTTCCAGACAGGGGATATGGAGACCCAGTACTTC	CASSFQTGDMETQYF
.	TRBV6-2/TRBV6-3	.	TRBJ2-7	TGTGCCAGCAGTACCACGTCTCGCGGACTCTCCTACGAGCAGTACTTC	CASSTTSRGLSYEQYF
once	TRBV29-1	.	TRBJ2-7	TGCAGCGTAGCCGGGACGCAGAGCTCCTACGAGCAGTACTTC	CSVAGTQSSYEQYF
many	TRBV6-5	.	TRBJ1-1	TGTGCCAGCAGTTACCGGGACGGTAACACTGAAGCTTTCTTT	CASSYRDGNTEAFF
many	TRBV6-5	.	TRBJ1-1	TGTGCCAGCAGTTGGGGGGGCCTGAACACTGAAGCTTTCTTT	CASSWGGLNTEAFF
many	TRBV10-3	.	TRBJ1-6	TGTGCCATCAGTGCCTCAACGGGTCTCGGGAATTCACCCCTCCACTTT	CAISASTGLGNSPLHF
.	TRBV27	.	TRBJ1-2	TGTGCCAGCAGTTTAATCGGCACCAATGGCTACACCTTC	CASSLIGTNGYTF
.	TRBV5-3	.	TRBJ1-2	TGTGCCAGCAGCTTGCTACCCCCTCAGAGCTACACCTTC	CASSLLPPQSYTF
many	TRBV28	.	TRBJ1-5	TGTGCCAGCAGTCCCAGAAGGGAGGGTCGGAATCAGCCCCAGCATTTT	CASSPRREGRNQPQHF
.	TRBV11-2	TRBD2	TRBJ2-2	TGTGCCAGCAGCTTTCTAGCGGGAGTCACGAACACCGGGGAGCTGTTTTTT	CASSFLAGVTNTGELFF
many	TRBV30	TRBD1	TRBJ1-2	TGTGCCTGCCTGGGACAGGAGAACTACTATGGCTACACCTTC	CACLGQENYYGYTF
.	TRBV6-5	TRBD1	TRBJ1-1	TGTGCCAGCAGTTCCAGGGACAGGGGGCGGGGGACTGAAGCTTTCTTT	CASSSRDRGRGTEAFF
once	TRBV20-1	TRBD1	TRBJ1-5	TGCAGTGGGGGACAGCTGAATCAGCCCCAGCATTTT	CSGGQLNQPQHF